The sequence of this TCR beta chain was determined in a study of T cells in Graves' hyperthyroidism and ophthalmopathy. The investigators amplified TCR beta CDR3 regions from RNA transcripts. HTBI primers were the set used in a first-round RT-PCR of the TCR CDR3. A single record per CDR3 protein comes from TCRdb applying MiXCR to the multiplex PCR reads. The table records approximately 200,000 distinct CDR3 sequences, approximately 20% of them present only once. It was uncontrolled infection, other autoimmune disease, pregnancy or lactation that excluded patients. Diagnoses used clinical symptoms, serum thyroxine and TRAb, thyroid ultrasound and orbital computed tomography. The authors obtained PBMCs from roughly 10 ml of fresh peripheral blood. J was trimmed by 4 bases and V by 1 base; bases with no gene match: 7. The CDR3 is 16 residues long. Per the germline V gene, CDR1 is MDHEN and CDR2 is SYDVKM.

The sequence came from a man in his forties with Graves' hyperthyroidism. This chain uses TRBV28 with TRBJ2-3; TRBD2 matches 8 bases. The sequencing sample was made of blood. CDR3 DNA sequence: TGTGCCAGCAGTTTATACGGGGGGGCTGAAGCAGATACGCAGTATTTT. It is translated as CASSLYGGAEADTQYF.